There are a few counts of the clone carrying this TCR beta chain. Its antigen remains unidentified. The sample originates from a study of cytomegalovirus exposure and HLA in healthy donors. Study results and caveats: Most subjects had HLA-A and HLA-B alleles reportedly predicted accurately by TCR beta sequences. In vitro testing confirmed a few CMV-associated chains as specific for CMV antigens.

Per the germline V gene, CDR1 is MRHNA and CDR2 is SNTAGT. The CDR3 spans 15 residues. V was trimmed by 4 bases and J by 3 bases, leaving 12 bases between them. The PCR had 60 Vbeta and 13 Jbeta primers. Clones were sequenced by immunoSEQ multiplex PCR, and TCRdb holds only the in-frame ones, with some missing. The sample has about 160,000 clones, approximately 74% seen once. The clonotype was recovered from a woman aged 30 to 39 in good health and CMV-seronegative. Sequencing input: PBMCs. The chain links TRBV6-4 to TRBJ2-2; D may be TRBD2 (6 bases). The CDR3 spells CASSVGGRDTGELFF. The CDR3 coding sequence is TGTGCCAGCAGTGTGGGGGGACGAGACACCGGGGAGCTGTTTTTT.